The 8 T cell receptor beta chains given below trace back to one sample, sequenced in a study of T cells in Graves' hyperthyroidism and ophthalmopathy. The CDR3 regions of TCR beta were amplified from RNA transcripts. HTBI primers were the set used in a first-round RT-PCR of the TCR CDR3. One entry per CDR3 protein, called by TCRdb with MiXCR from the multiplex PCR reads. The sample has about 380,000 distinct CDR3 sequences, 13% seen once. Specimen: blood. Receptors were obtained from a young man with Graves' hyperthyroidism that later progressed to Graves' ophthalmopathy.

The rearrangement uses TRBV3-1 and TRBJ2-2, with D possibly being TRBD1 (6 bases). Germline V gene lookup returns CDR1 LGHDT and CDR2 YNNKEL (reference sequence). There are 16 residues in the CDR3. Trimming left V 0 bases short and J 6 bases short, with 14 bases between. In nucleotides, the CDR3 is TGTGCCAGCAGCCAAGATCTATGGACAGCCTCCGGGGAGCTGTTTTTT. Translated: CASSQDLWTASGELFF.

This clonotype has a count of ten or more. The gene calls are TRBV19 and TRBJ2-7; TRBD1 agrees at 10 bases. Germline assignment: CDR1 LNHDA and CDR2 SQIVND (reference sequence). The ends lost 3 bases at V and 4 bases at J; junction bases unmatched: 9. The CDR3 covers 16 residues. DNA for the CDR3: TGTGCCAGTAGTATGACCCCAGGACAGGGGGTTTACGAGCAGTACTTC. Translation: CASSMTPGQGVYEQYF.

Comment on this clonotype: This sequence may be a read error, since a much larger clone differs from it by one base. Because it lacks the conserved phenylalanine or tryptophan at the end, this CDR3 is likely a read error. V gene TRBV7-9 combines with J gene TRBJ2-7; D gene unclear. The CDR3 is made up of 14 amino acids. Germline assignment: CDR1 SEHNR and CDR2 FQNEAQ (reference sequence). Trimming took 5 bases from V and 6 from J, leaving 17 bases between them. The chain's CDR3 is CASSGKAATREQYY. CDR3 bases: TGTGCCAGCAGCGGAAAGGCAGCCACTCGCGAGCAGTACTAC.

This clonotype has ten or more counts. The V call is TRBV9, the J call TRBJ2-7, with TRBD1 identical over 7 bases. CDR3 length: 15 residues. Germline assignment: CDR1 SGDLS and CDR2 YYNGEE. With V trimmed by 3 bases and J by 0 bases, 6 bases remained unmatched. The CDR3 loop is CASSAETGLSYEQYF. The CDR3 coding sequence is TGTGCCAGCAGCGCCGAGACAGGGCTCTCCTACGAGCAGTACTTC.

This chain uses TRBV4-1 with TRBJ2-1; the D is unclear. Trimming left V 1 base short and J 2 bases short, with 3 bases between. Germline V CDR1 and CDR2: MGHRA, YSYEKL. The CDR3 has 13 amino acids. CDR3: CASSQGTYNEQFF. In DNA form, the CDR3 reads TGCGCCAGCAGCCAAGGCACCTACAATGAGCAGTTCTTC.

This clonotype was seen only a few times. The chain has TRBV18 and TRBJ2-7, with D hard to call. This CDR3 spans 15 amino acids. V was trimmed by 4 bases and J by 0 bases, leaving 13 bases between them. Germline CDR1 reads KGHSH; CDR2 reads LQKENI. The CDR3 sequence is CASSHTNYSSYEQYF. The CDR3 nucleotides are TGTGCCAGCTCACATACAAACTATAGCTCCTACGAGCAGTACTTC. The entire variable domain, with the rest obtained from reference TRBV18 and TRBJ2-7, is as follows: NAGVMQNPRHLVRRRGQEARLRCSPMKGHSHVYWYRQLPEEGLKFMVYLQKENIIDESGMPKERFSAEFPKEGPSILRIQQVVRGDSAAYFCASSHTNYSSYEQYFGPGTRLTVT.

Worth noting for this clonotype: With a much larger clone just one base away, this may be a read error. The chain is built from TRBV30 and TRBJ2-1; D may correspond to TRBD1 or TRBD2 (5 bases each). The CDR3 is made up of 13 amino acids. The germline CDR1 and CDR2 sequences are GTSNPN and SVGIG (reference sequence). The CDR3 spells CAWSVRGVNEQSF. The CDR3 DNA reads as TGTGCCTGGAGTGTACGAGGGGTCAATGAGCAGTCCTTC. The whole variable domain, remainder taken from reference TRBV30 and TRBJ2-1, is SQTIHQWPATLVQPVGSPLSLECTVEGTSNPNLYWYRQAAGRGLQLLFYSVGIGQISSEVPQNLSASRPQDRQFILSSKKLLLSDSGFYLCAWSVRGVNEQSFGPGTRLTVL.

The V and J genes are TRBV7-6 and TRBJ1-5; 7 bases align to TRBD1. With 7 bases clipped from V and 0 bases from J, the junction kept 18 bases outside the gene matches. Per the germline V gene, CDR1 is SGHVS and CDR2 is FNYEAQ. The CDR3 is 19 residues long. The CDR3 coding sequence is TGTGCCAGCACCATCTCACGGTCTACCGGGACAGATAGCAATCAGCCCCAGCATTTT. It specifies CASTISRSTGTDSNQPQHF.